The rows below give T cell receptor beta chains drawn from one sample of a study of blood T cell repertoires in COVID-19. Sequencing used immunoSEQ multiplex PCR; TCRdb keeps in-frame clones, though not all of them. The table records 97,000 or so clones, 70% to 90% of them present only once. Input material: peripheral blood. All receptors come from a man over 45 with active COVID-19. CDR3s include the opening cysteine and the closing phenylalanine or tryptophan. Each record gives: D gene, J gene, CDR3 length, V gene, clone size, CDR3 protein, CDR3 DNA. D genes are given only for firm matches. Rows may omit the clone size; those that give it use once, few, many or a size class.

- | TRBJ2-7 | 14 | TRBV3-1/TRBV3-2 | - | CASSQWPGYYEQYF | TGTGCCAGCAGCCAATGGCCAGGTTACTACGAGCAGTACTTC
- | TRBJ1-4 | 17 | TRBV13 | - | CASSSAAADLTNEKLFF | TGTGCCAGCAGCTCGGCGGCAGCCGACTTAACTAATGAAAAACTGTTTTTT
TRBD1 | TRBJ1-2 | 15 | TRBV7-2 | - | CASSPRRDRGRGYTF | TGTGCCAGCAGCCCACGCCGGGACAGGGGACGGGGCTACACCTTC
- | TRBJ1-5 | 14 | TRBV2 | - | CASSEGAGEKPQHF | TGTGCCAGCAGTGAGGGGGCAGGGGAGAAGCCCCAGCATTTT
TRBD2 | TRBJ2-3 | 18 | TRBV5-1 | - | CASSPGLAGGASTDTQYF | TGCGCCAGCAGCCCTGGACTAGCGGGGGGCGCTAGCACAGATACGCAGTATTTT
- | TRBJ1-6 | 16 | TRBV3-1/TRBV3-2 | once | CASSLSIGSYNSPLHF | TGTGCCAGCAGCCTAAGTATCGGCTCCTATAATTCACCCCTCCACTTT
TRBD1 | TRBJ1-6 | 21 | TRBV6-2/TRBV6-3 | - | CASSYANPGQGAQSGNSPLHF | TGTGCCAGCAGTTACGCCAATCCGGGACAGGGCGCCCAAAGTGGGAATTCACCCCTCCACTTT
TRBD1 | TRBJ1-2 | 14 | TRBV6-5 | once | CASSPGTGNYGYTF | TGTGCCAGCAGTCCAGGGACAGGCAACTATGGCTACACCTTC
TRBD1 | TRBJ1-2 | 13 | TRBV12-3/TRBV12-4 | - | CASSPGQGRGYTF | TGTGCCAGCAGTCCGGGACAGGGGCGAGGCTACACCTTC
TRBD1 | TRBJ1-1 | 18 | TRBV5-1 | few | CASSSGTGGAQLNTEAFF | TGCGCCAGCAGCTCTGGGACAGGGGGCGCCCAGCTGAACACTGAAGCTTTCTTT
- | TRBJ2-1 | 18 | TRBV7-2 | - | CASSPQIGNPGSYNEQFF | TGTGCCAGCAGCCCACAGATAGGGAACCCAGGGTCCTACAATGAGCAGTTCTTC
- | TRBJ2-2 | 13 | TRBV6-5 | - | CASSPLITGELFF | TGTGCCAGCAGTCCTCTTATAACCGGGGAGCTGTTTTTT